This TCR beta chain was retrieved from a study of identical twins. Study-wide results and limits: Abundant beta clonotypes from cord blood bore fewer insertions; memory repertoires lacked this pattern.

This clonotype was found a few times. What it binds is not known. Trimming cost V 7 bases and J 5 bases, with 17 bases left between them. CDR3 length equals 15 residues. Per the germline V gene, CDR1 is SEHNR and CDR2 is FQNEAQ (reference sequence). TCRdb redid the calling of the 5' RACE reads with MiXCR, one entry per CDR3 protein. The table shows some 500,000 distinct CDR3 sequences, with around 15% occurring only once. In addition, the sample was reused for a study of yellow fever vaccine responses in identical twins.

This sequence was found in a woman between 18 and 29 years old in good health. Source material: CD4+ T cells sorted from blood. The rearrangement links TRBV7-9 to TRBJ2-2; D may correspond to TRBD1 or TRBD2 (6 bases each). The CDR3 loop reads CASTVGGGFTGELFF. The CDR3 nucleotides read TGTGCCAGCACCGTCGGGGGCGGGTTTACCGGGGAGCTGTTTTTT.